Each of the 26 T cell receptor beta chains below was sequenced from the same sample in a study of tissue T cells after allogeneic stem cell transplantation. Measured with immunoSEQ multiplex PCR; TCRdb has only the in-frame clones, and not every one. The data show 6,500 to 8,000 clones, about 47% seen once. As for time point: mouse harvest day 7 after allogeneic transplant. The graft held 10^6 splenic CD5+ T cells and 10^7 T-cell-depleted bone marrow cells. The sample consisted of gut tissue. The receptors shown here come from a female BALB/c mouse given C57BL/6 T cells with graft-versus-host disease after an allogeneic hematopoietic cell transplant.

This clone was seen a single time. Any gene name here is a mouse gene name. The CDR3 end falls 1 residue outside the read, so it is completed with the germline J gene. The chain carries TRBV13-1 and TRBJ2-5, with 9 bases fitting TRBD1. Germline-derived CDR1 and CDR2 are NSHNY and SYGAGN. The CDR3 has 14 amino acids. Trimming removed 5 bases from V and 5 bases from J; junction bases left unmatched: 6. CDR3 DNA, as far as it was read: TGTGCCAGCAGCCGGGGACAGGGTCCAGACACCCAGTAC. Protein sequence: CASSRGQGPDTQY. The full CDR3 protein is CASSRGQGPDTQYF.

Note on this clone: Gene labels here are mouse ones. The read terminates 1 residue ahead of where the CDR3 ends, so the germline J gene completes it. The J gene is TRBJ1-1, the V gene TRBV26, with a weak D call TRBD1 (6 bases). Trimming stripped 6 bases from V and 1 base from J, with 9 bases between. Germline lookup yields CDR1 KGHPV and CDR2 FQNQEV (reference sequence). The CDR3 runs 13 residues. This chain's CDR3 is CASSHRVNTEVFF. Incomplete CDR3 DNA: TGTGCCAGCAGCCACAGGGTGAACACAGAAGTCTTC.

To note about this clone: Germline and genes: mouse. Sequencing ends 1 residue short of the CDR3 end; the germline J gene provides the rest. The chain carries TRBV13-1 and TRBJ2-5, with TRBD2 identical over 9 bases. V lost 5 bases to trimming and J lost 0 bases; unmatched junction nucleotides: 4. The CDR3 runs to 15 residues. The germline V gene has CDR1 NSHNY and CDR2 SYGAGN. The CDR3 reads CASRSGGDNQDTQYF. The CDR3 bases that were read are TGTGCCAGCAGATCTGGGGGGGATAACCAAGACACCCAGTAC.

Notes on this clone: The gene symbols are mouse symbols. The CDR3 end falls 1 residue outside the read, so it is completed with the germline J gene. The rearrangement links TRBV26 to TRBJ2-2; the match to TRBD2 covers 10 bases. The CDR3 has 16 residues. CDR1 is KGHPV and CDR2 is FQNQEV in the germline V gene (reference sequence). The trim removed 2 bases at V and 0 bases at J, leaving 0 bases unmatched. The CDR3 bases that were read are TGTGCCAGCAGTCTGGGACTGGGGGCAAACACCGGGCAGCTCTAC. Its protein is CASSLGLGANTGQLY. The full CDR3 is CASSLGLGANTGQLYF.

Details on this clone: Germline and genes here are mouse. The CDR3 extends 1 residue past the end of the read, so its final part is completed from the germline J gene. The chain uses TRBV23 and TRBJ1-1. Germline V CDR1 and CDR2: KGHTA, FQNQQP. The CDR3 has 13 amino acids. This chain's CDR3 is CSSSRGANTEVFF. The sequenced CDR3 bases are TGCTCCAGCAGTCGGGGGGCAAACACAGAAGTCTTC.

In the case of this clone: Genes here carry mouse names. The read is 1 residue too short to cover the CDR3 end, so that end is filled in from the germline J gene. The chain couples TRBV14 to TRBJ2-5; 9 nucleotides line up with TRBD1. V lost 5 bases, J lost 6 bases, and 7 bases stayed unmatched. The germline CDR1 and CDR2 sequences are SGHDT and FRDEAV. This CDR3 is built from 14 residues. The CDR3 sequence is CASSRTGEGDTQYF. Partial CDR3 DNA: TGTGCCAGCAGCCGGACAGGGGAGGGTGACACCCAGTAC.

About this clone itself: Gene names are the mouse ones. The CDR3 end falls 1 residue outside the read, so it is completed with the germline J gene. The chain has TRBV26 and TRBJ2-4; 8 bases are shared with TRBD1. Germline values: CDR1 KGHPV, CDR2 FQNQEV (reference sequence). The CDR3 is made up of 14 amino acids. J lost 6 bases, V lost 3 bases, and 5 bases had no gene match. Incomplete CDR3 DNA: TGTGCCAGCAGTCTTCCGGGACAGGAGAACACCTTGTAC. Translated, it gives CASSLPGQENTLY. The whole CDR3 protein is CASSLPGQENTLYF. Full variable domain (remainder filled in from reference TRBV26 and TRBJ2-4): NSKVIQTPRYLVKGQGQKAKMRCIPEKGHPVVFWYQQNKNNEFKFLINFQNQEVLQQIDMTEKRFSAECPSNSPCSLEIQSSEAGDSALYLCASSLPGQENTLYFGAGTRLSVL.

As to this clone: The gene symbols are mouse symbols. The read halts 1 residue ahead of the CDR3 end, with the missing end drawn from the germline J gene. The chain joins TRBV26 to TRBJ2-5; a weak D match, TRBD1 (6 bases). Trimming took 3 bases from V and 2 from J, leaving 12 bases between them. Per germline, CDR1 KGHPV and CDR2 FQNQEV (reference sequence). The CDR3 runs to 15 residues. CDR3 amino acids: CASSLGGRGQDTQYF. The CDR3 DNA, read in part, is TGTGCCAGCAGTCTAGGGGGAAGGGGCCAAGACACCCAGTAC.

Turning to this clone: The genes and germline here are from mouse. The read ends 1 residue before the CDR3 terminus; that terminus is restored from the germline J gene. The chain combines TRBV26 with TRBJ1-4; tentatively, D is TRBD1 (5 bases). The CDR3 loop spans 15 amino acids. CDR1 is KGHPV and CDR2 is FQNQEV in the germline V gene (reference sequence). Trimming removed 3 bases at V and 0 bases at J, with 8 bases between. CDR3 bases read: TGTGCCAGCAGTCTCCGGACAATTTCCAACGAAAGATTATTT. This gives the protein CASSLRTISNERLF. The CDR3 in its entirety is CASSLRTISNERLFF. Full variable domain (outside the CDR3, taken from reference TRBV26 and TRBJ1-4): NSKVIQTPRYLVKGQGQKAKMRCIPEKGHPVVFWYQQNKNNEFKFLINFQNQEVLQQIDMTEKRFSAECPSNSPCSLEIQSSEAGDSALYLCASSLRTISNERLFFGHGTKLSVL.

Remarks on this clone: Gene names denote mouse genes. This chain's CDR3 is CASSRTGRGNTLYF. The covered CDR3 bases are TGTGCCAGCAGTCGGACAGGGAGAGGAAATACGCTCTAT. The chain has TRBV26 and TRBJ1-3; 8 nucleotides line up with TRBD1. Read data end 1 residue before the CDR3 end; the end is taken from the germline J gene. Looked up from germline, CDR1 is KGHPV and CDR2 is FQNQEV (reference sequence). This CDR3 spans 14 amino acids. With V trimmed by 4 bases and J by 4 bases, 3 bases remained unmatched.

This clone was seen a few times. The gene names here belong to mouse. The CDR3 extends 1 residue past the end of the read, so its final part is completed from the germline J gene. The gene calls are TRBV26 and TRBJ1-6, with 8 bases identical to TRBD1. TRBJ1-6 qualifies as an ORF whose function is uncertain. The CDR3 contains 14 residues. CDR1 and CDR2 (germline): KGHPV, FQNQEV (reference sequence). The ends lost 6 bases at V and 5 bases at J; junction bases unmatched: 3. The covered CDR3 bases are TGTGCCAGCAGCCCGACAGGGGATAATTCGCCCCTCTAC. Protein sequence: CASSPTGDNSPLY. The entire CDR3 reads CASSPTGDNSPLYF.

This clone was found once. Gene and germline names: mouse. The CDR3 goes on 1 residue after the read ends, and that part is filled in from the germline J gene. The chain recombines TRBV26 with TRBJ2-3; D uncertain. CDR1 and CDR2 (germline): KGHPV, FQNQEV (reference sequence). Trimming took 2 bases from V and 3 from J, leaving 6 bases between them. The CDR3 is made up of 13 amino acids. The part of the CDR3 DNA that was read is TGTGCCAGCAGTCTGCAAAAAGCAGAAACGCTGTAT. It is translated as CASSLQKAETLY. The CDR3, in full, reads CASSLQKAETLYF.

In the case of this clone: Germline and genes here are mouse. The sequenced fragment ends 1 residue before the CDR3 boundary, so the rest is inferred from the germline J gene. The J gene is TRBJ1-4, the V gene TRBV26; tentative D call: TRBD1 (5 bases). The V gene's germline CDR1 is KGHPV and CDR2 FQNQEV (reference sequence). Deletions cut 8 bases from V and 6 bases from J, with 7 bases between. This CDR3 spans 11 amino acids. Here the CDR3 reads CASRRDERLFF. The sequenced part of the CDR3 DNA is TGTGCCAGCCGCAGGGACGAAAGATTATTT.

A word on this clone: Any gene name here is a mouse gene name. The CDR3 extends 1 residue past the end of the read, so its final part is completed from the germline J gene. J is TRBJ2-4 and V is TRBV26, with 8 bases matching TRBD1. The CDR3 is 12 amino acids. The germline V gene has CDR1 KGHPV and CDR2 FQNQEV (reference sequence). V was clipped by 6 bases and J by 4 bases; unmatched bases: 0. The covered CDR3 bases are TGTGCCAGCAGACAGGGGGAAAACACCTTGTAC. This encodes CASRQGENTLY. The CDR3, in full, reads CASRQGENTLYF.

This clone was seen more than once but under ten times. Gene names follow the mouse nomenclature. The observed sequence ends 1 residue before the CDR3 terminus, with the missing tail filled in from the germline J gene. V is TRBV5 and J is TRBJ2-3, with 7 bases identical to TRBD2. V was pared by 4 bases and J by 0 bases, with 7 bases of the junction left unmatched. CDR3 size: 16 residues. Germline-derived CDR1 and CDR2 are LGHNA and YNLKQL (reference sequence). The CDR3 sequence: CASSPRTGASAETLYF. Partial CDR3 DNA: TGTGCCAGCAGCCCCCGCACTGGGGCTAGTGCAGAAACGCTGTAT.

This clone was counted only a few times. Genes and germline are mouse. CDR3 DNA (partial): TGTGCAAGCAGCTCGGGACAGGGCGTCTCCGACTACACC. This gives the protein CASSSGQGVSDYT. The complete CDR3 protein is CASSSGQGVSDYTF. V and J are TRBV16 and TRBJ1-2, with 9 bases identical to TRBD1. The read terminates 1 residue ahead of where the CDR3 ends, so the germline J gene completes it. The germline V gene encodes CDR1 SGHSA and CDR2 FRNQAP. The V gene end was trimmed by 4 bases and the J gene end by 4 bases; junction bases not matched to a gene: 4. The CDR3 totals 14 residues.

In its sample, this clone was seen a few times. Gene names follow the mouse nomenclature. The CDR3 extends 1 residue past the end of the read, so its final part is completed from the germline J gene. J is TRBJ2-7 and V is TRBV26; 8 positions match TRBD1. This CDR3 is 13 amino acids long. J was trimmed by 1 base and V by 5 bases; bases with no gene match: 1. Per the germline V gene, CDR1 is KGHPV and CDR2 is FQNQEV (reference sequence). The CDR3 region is CASSDRGSYEQYF. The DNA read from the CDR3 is TGTGCCAGCAGTGACAGGGGTTCCTATGAACAGTAC.

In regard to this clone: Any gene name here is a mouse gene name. The CDR3 loop reads CSSSRDRGDTQYF. The sequenced CDR3 bases are TGCTCCAGCAGCCGGGACAGGGGAGACACCCAGTAC. The chain couples TRBV23 to TRBJ2-5; the table's D gene call, TRBD1, was not cross checked with the DNA. The CDR3 end falls 1 residue outside the read, so it is completed with the germline J gene. The CDR3 contains 13 residues. CDR1 is KGHTA, CDR2 FQNQQP, per germline.

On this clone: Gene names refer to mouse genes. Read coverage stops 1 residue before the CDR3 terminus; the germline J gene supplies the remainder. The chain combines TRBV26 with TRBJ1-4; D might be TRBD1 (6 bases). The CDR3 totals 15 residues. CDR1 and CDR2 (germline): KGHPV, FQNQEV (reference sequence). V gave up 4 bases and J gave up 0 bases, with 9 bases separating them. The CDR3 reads CASSRQGISNERLFF. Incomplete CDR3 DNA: TGTGCCAGCAGTCGGCAGGGGATTTCCAACGAAAGATTATTT.

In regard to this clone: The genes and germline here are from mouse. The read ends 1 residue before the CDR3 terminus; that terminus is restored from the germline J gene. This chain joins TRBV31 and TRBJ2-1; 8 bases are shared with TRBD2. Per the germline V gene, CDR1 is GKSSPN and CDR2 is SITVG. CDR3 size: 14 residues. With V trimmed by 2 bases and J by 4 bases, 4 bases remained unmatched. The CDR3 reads CAWSGGGRYAEQFF. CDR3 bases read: TGTGCCTGGAGTGGGGGGGGCAGGTATGCTGAGCAGTTC.

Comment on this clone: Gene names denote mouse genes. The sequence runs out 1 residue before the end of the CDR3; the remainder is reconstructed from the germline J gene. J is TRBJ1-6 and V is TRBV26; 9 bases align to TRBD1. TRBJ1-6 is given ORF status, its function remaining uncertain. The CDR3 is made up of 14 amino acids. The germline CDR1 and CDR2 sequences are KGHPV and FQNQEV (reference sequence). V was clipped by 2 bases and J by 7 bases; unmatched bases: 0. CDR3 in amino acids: CASSLGQGNSPLYF. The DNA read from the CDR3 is TGTGCCAGCAGTCTGGGACAGGGGAATTCGCCCCTCTAC.

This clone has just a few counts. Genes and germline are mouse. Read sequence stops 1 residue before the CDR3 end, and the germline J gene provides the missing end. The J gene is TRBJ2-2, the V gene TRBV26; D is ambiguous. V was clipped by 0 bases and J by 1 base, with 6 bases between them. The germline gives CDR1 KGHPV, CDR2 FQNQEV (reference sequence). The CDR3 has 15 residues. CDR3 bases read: TGTGCCAGCAGTCTGTCGTACAGAAACACCGGGCAGCTCTAC. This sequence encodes CASSLSYRNTGQLY. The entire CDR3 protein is CASSLSYRNTGQLYF.

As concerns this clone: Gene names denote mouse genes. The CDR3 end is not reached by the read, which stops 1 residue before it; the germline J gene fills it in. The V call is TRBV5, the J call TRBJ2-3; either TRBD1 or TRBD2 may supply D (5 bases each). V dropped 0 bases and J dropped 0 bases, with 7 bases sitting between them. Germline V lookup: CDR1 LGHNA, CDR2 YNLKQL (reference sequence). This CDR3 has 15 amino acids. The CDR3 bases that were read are TGTGCCAGCAGCCAAGACGGGGCGAGTGCAGAAACGCTGTAT. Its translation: CASSQDGASAETLY. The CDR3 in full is CASSQDGASAETLYF.

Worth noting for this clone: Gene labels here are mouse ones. The part of the CDR3 DNA that was read is TGTGCCAGCTCTCGACAGAGCTCCTATGAACAGTAC. It encodes CASSRQSSYEQY. The whole CDR3 is CASSRQSSYEQYF. The rearrangement links TRBV12-2 to TRBJ2-7; tentatively, D is TRBD1 (5 bases). The read comes to an end 1 residue before the CDR3 does, leaving the germline J gene to fill in the end. CDR1 and CDR2 (germline): SGHLS, HYDKME. The CDR3 totals 13 residues. V lost 2 bases to trimming and J lost 0 bases, with 7 bases between them.

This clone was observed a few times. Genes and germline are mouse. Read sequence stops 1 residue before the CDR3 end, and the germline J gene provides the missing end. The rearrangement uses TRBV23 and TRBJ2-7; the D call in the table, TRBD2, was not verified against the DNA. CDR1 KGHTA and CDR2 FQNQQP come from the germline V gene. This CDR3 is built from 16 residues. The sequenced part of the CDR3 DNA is TGCTCCAGCAGTCAATCGAGGGGGGGGAGCTCCTATGAACAGTAC. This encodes CSSSQSRGGSSYEQY. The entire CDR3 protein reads CSSSQSRGGSSYEQYF.

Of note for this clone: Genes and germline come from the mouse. CDR3 residues: CASSGRGANSDYTF. The sequenced CDR3 bases are TGTGCCAGCAGTGGCAGGGGGGCAAACTCCGACTACACC. The V gene is TRBV13-3, the J gene TRBJ1-2; 7 bases are shared with TRBD1. The CDR3 end falls 1 residue outside the read, so it is completed with the germline J gene. This CDR3 region has 14 residues. CDR1 and CDR2 (germline): NNHDY, SYVADS. V lost 3 bases to trimming and J lost 0 bases; unmatched junction nucleotides: 2.